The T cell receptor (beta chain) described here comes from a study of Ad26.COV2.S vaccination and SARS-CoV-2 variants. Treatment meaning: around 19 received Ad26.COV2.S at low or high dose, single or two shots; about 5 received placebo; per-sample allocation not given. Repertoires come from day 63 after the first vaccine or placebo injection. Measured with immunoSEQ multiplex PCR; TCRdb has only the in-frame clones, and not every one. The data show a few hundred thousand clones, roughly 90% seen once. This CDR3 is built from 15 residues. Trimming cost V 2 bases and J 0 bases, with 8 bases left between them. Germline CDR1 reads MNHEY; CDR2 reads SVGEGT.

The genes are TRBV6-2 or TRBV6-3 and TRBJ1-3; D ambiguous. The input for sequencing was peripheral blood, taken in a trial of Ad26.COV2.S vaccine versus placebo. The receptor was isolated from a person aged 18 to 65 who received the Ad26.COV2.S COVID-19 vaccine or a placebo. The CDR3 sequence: CASSYLWSSGNTIYF. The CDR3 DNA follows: TGTGCCAGCAGTTACCTCTGGAGCTCTGGAAACACCATATATTTT.